The 10 T cell receptor beta chains listed next were all sequenced from one sample in a study of blood T cell repertoires in COVID-19. This table comes from immunoSEQ multiplex PCR, and its TCRdb copy is limited to in-frame clones, with some not included. The repertoire holds tens of thousands of clones, with about 80% as singletons. Sample: peripheral blood. Receptors originate from a man in his sixties with acute or convalescent COVID-19.

V gene TRBV9 combines with J gene TRBJ2-3; 11 positions match TRBD2. V dropped 3 bases and J dropped 5; count of bases not matched to a gene: 11. The length of the CDR3 is 17 residues. Germline lookup yields CDR1 SGDLS and CDR2 YYNGEE. This chain's CDR3 is CASSAQFSGGAKDTQYF. CDR3 nucleotide sequence: TGTGCCAGCAGCGCCCAATTTAGCGGGGGGGCCAAAGATACGCAGTATTTT.

The rearrangement joins TRBV19 to TRBJ1-2; tentatively, D is TRBD1 (6 bases). V gave up 9 bases and J gave up 3 bases, with 14 bases separating them. In germline, CDR1 is LNHDA, CDR2 SQIVND (reference sequence). The CDR3 loop spans 13 amino acids. The CDR3 coding sequence is TGTGCCAGCAAGGACAGCGCGGACTATGGCTACACCTTC. Translated: CASKDSADYGYTF. The whole variable domain, filled in from reference TRBV19 and TRBJ1-2, reads DGGITQSPKYLFRKEGQNVTLSCEQNLNHDAMYWYRQDPGQGLRLIYYSQIVNDFQKGDIAEGYSVSREKKESFPLTVTSAQKNPTAFYLCASKDSADYGYTFGSGTRLTVV.

The chain employs TRBV7-3 and TRBJ2-7, with 8 bases identical to TRBD2. Germline lookup yields CDR1 SGHTA and CDR2 FQGTGA. V lost 5 bases, J lost 2 bases, and 11 bases stayed unmatched. The CDR3 has 16 residues. The CDR3 region is CASSRHGGETPYEQYF. CDR3 coding DNA: TGTGCCAGCAGCCGCCACGGGGGGGAAACCCCCTACGAGCAGTACTTC.

The chain links TRBV5-1 to TRBJ1-5, with D unclear. The CDR3 has 13 amino acids. V dropped 4 bases and J dropped 0 bases, with 5 bases sitting between them. Germline V gene data show CDR1 as SGHRS and CDR2 as YFSETQ. CDR3 loop: CASSPNSNQPQHF. Here the CDR3 DNA reads TGCGCCAGCAGCCCTAATAGCAATCAGCCCCAGCATTTT.

V usage is TRBV18 and J usage is TRBJ1-3; D is perhaps TRBD1 (6 bases). The length of the CDR3 is 15 residues. Germline V gene sequence: CDR1 KGHSH, CDR2 LQKENI. Trimming removed 6 bases from V and 0 bases from J, with 12 bases in between. The CDR3 coding sequence is TGTGCCAGCTCGGTCGACAGGAGCTCTGGAAACACCATATATTTT. Amino acids: CASSVDRSSGNTIYF.

This chain uses TRBV19 with TRBJ1-1; D remains unclear. Germline V gene lookup returns CDR1 LNHDA and CDR2 SQIVND (reference sequence). The length of the CDR3 is 14 residues. The germline V and J ends were trimmed by 0 bases and 1 base, with 6 bases remaining between them. The CDR3 loop is CASSIDNTNTEAFF. For the CDR3, the DNA is TGTGCCAGTAGTATAGACAACACGAACACTGAAGCTTTCTTT. The entire variable domain, with the rest obtained from reference TRBV19 and TRBJ1-1, is as follows: DGGITQSPKYLFRKEGQNVTLSCEQNLNHDAMYWYRQDPGQGLRLIYYSQIVNDFQKGDIAEGYSVSREKKESFPLTVTSAQKNPTAFYLCASSIDNTNTEAFFGQGTRLTVV.

The V gene is TRBV30, the J gene TRBJ1-5; no clear D gene. CDR3 length: 14 amino acids. Looked up from germline, CDR1 is GTSNPN and CDR2 is SVGIG (reference sequence). Trimming removed 3 bases from V and 1 base from J, with 10 bases in between. The CDR3 nucleotides read TGTGCCTGGAGCGGCGGAAAGAGCAATCAGCCCCAGCATTTT. Protein sequence: CAWSGGKSNQPQHF.

The chain combines TRBV19 with TRBJ1-1; D not resolved. V lost 4 bases and J 1 base, leaving 4 bases between the germline ends. CDR3 length: 12 residues. The germline gives CDR1 LNHDA, CDR2 SQIVND (reference sequence). The CDR3 DNA reads as TGTGCCAGTAGTACCCAGAACACTGAAGCTTTCTTT. This codes for CASSTQNTEAFF.

V is TRBV7-2 and J is TRBJ1-3, with D unclear. Between the trimmed V and J ends, which lost 3 bases and 2 bases, there was a span of 8 bases. CDR3 length equals 14 residues. Germline V gene sequence: CDR1 SGHTA, CDR2 FQGNSA. The CDR3 sequence is CASSFGVPGNTIYF. CDR3 in DNA: TGTGCCAGCAGCTTCGGGGTCCCTGGAAACACCATATATTTT.

The chain recombines TRBV10-3 with TRBJ1-2; TRBD1 is a possible D gene (5 bases). Trimming took 3 bases from V and 4 from J, leaving 15 bases between them. The CDR3 is 15 residues long. In germline, CDR1 is ENHRY, CDR2 SYGVKD. CDR3 loop: CAISDGRGKSYGYTF. The DNA for the CDR3 is TGTGCCATCAGTGACGGAAGGGGAAAGAGCTATGGCTACACCTTC.